Following are 8 T cell receptor beta chains from one sample sequenced in a study of long-term antiretroviral therapy in people with HIV. Runs used v3.0 of the immunoSEQ assay and were done at survey level. Here immunoSEQ multiplex PCR was the method, and the copy in TCRdb shows in-frame clones only, minus some. The sample consists of around 27,000 clones, 85% to 90% of them appearing once. Sample: unsorted PBMCs, taken more than 4.4 years after starting antiretroviral therapy. The receptors were sampled from a man in his thirties or forties with HIV.

The chain carries TRBV4-3 and TRBJ2-7; 8 positions match TRBD1. The CDR3 covers 15 residues. The V segment lost 6 bases and the J segment 4 bases; nucleotides outside the gene matches: 11. CDR1 and CDR2 (germline): LGHNA, YSLEER. This CDR3 reads CASSPGSQGAYEQYF. The CDR3 DNA follows: TGCGCCAGCAGTCCCGGGAGCCAGGGGGCGTACGAGCAGTACTTC.

This clone has only a few counts. V and J are TRBV7-8 and TRBJ1-5; D not resolved. The germline V and J ends were trimmed by 5 bases and 4 bases, with 9 bases remaining between them. The V gene's germline CDR1 is SGHVS and CDR2 FQNEAQ. The CDR3 sequence is 13 residues long. CDR3 amino acids: CASSLNTNQPQHF. Written as DNA, the CDR3 is TGTGCCAGCAGCCTGAACACTAATCAGCCCCAGCATTTT.

This clone was recorded only once. The V and J genes are TRBV5-1 and TRBJ2-5, with D tentatively TRBD1 (6 bases). Germline V lookup: CDR1 SGHRS, CDR2 YFSETQ. This CDR3 spans 12 amino acids. V lost 5 bases to trimming and J lost 4 bases, with 9 bases between them. In nucleotides, the CDR3 is TGCGCCAGCAGTCAAGGGGGAGAGACCCAGTACTTC. This encodes CASSQGGETQYF. The full variable domain, its missing parts supplied by reference TRBV5-1 and TRBJ2-5, is KAGVTQTPRYLIKTRGQQVTLSCSPISGHRSVSWYQQTPGQGLQFLFEYFSETQRNKGNFPGRFSGRQFSNSRSEMNVSTLELGDSALYLCASSQGGETQYFGPGTRLLVL.

The V and J genes are TRBV7-6 and TRBJ2-7; 7 nucleotides match TRBD1. Per germline, CDR1 SGHVS and CDR2 FNYEAQ. The CDR3 is 13 residues long. Losses at the gene ends were 1 base for V and 6 bases for J; bases not matched to a gene: 3. The CDR3 region is CASSLGGQSEQYF. The CDR3 DNA is TGTGCCAGCAGCTTAGGGGGACAGTCCGAGCAGTACTTC.

The V call is TRBV30, the J call TRBJ2-6, with D tentatively TRBD1 (5 bases). The germline V gene encodes CDR1 GTSNPN and CDR2 SVGIG (reference sequence). Trimming left V 4 bases short and J 0 bases short, with 7 bases between. The CDR3 has 14 residues. CDR3 sequence: CAWKQDSGANVLTF. The CDR3 DNA is TGTGCCTGGAAACAGGACTCTGGGGCCAACGTCCTGACTTTC.

The chain links TRBV6-6 to TRBJ2-7; D remains ambiguous. Germline V gene sequence: CDR1 MNHNY, CDR2 SVGAGI (reference sequence). The CDR3 sequence is 11 residues long. The V gene lost 4 bases and the J gene lost 7 bases, with 8 bases spanning the gap. CDR3 loop: CASSWGIEQYF. CDR3 coding DNA: TGTGCCAGCAGTTGGGGAATAGAGCAGTACTTC.

V gene TRBV10-3 combines with J gene TRBJ1-5; D may be TRBD1 (6 bases). Trimming took 3 bases from V and 6 from J, leaving 12 bases between them. The CDR3 consists of 14 residues. Germline V lookup: CDR1 ENHRY, CDR2 SYGVKD. Written as DNA, the CDR3 is TGTGCCATCAGTGAAGAGGGGGGGCTTCAGCCCCAGCATTTT. Translating gives CAISEEGGLQPQHF.

The chain has TRBV30 and TRBJ1-2, with 7 bases matching TRBD1. Germline trimming cut 4 bases from V and 3 bases from J; bases unmatched to any gene: 8. Per the germline V gene, CDR1 is GTSNPN and CDR2 is SVGIG (reference sequence). The CDR3 runs 14 residues. The CDR3 spells CAWKPDRYDYGYTF. CDR3 in DNA: TGTGCCTGGAAACCGGACAGGTACGACTATGGCTACACCTTC.